This T cell receptor beta chain was identified during a study of blood T cell repertoires in COVID-19. For the study at large: Samples came from the United States, Italy and Spain, spanning acute and convalescent COVID-19. The cDNA or gDNA used as material had been derived from T cells, B-cell-depleted T cells, or PBMCs.

Per the original data handling: Cell counts per sample came from amplifying reference gene primers. Data came from immunoSEQ multiplex PCR; TCRdb stores just in-frame clones and leaves some out. That table is the source of V, J and clone size, and D and trimming were worked out from the DNA. The table has about 27,000 clones, over 80% seen once. This CDR3 is 13 amino acids long. V was trimmed by 3 bases and J by 0 bases, leaving 3 bases between them. Germline V lookup: CDR1 MNHNS, CDR2 SASEGT. This chain connects TRBV6-1 to TRBJ2-4; unclear D gene. The TCR comes from a man between 70 and 80 years old with acute or convalescent COVID-19. The source material was peripheral blood. Here the CDR3 DNA reads TGTGCCAGCAGTGATCTAGCCAAAAACATTCAGTACTTC. Its protein product is CASSDLAKNIQYF.